A single sample is the source of the 7 T cell receptor beta chains below, sequenced in a study of CD8 T cells in Susac syndrome (dated by TCRdb to about 2019). Libraries were made using the immunoSEQ multiplex PCR assay. RNA was extracted using the RNeasy kit, and about 0.45 to 1 ug of the RNA was reverse transcribed with random hexamers. TCRdb reran the public reads through fastp at Q25 and MiXCR, keeping productive beta chains. CDR3 protein sequences are deduplicated, and each keeps its most common genes and DNA. Recorded for this sample are approximately 120,000 distinct CDR3 sequences; 90% to 95% of them occurred a single time. Clones ranked in the top ten supply roughly 0.087% of the sample. The sample taken for sequencing was CD4+ T cells from PBMCs. Receptors originate from a human donor in good health.

The V and J genes are TRBV29-1 and TRBJ2-1; 11 bases agree with TRBD2. The ends lost 3 bases at V and 7 bases at J; junction bases unmatched: 20. CDR1 and CDR2 (germline): SQVTM, ANQGSEA. This CDR3 has 19 residues. The CDR3 here is CSVDWRLAGILPGGNEQFF. The CDR3 DNA follows: TGCAGCGTTGATTGGAGACTAGCGGGAATTTTACCAGGCGGAAATGAGCAGTTCTTC.

The genes are TRBV29-1 and TRBJ2-2; perhaps TRBD2 as D (5 bases). Trimming cost V 4 bases and J 7 bases, with 19 bases left between them. The CDR3 is 15 amino acids. In germline, CDR1 is SQVTM, CDR2 ANQGSEA. The CDR3 loop reads CSVVAPLASNGELFF. CDR3 bases: TGCAGCGTTGTTGCGCCGTTAGCGTCCAACGGGGAGCTGTTTTTT.

This clonotype was recorded only once. This sequence joins TRBV29-1 and TRBJ1-1; no clear D. V was clipped by 4 bases and J by 0 bases, with 6 bases between them. The CDR3 is 12 residues long. CDR1 and CDR2 from the germline V gene are SQVTM and ANQGSEA. In nucleotides, the CDR3 is TGCAGCGTTGGGGCAGTGAACACTGAAGCTTTCTTT. Amino acids: CSVGAVNTEAFF.

The count of this clonotype is one. This chain joins TRBV5-1 and TRBJ2-2; a weak D match, TRBD2 (5 bases). Germline V lookup: CDR1 SGHRS, CDR2 YFSETQ. Trimming removed 6 bases from V and 0 bases from J, with 9 bases in between. The CDR3 contains 14 residues. Here the CDR3 reads CASNEGANTGELFF. The CDR3 DNA reads TGCGCCAGCAATGAGGGCGCGAACACCGGGGAGCTGTTTTTT. Using reference TRBV5-1 and TRBJ2-2 for the parts outside the CDR3, the full variable domain is KAGVTQTPRYLIKTRGQQVTLSCSPISGHRSVSWYQQTPGQGLQFLFEYFSETQRNKGNFPGRFSGRQFSNSRSEMNVSTLELGDSALYLCASNEGANTGELFFGEGSRLTVL.

This sequence joins TRBV7-9 and TRBJ1-4; weak D call: TRBD1 (5 bases). The CDR3 spans 14 residues. In germline, CDR1 is SEHNR, CDR2 FQNEAQ (reference sequence). V lost 2 bases, J lost 8 bases, and 12 bases lay in between. DNA of the CDR3: TGTGCCAGCAGCTTATCCGGGGACGGGGAAAAACTGTTTTTT. It yields the protein CASSLSGDGEKLFF.

The chain employs TRBV7-2 and TRBJ1-2, with 10 bases fitting TRBD1. V lost 5 bases, J lost 8 bases, and 14 bases stayed unmatched. Per germline, CDR1 SGHTA and CDR2 FQGNSA. The CDR3 spans 16 residues. CDR3 DNA: TGTGCCAGCAGCCCTACTGTCGGGACAGGGGTGGGAGGCTACACCTTC. It translates to CASSPTVGTGVGGYTF.

This clonotype appeared once. The chain carries TRBV29-1 and TRBJ2-7, with D uncertain. The CDR3 runs 10 residues. Germline V gene data show CDR1 as SQVTM and CDR2 as ANQGSEA. V was clipped by 5 bases and J by 9 bases, with 11 bases between them. The CDR3 loop reads CSVLLQRQYF. The CDR3 nucleotides read TGCAGCGTTCTATTACAGAGGCAGTACTTC.